The 31 T cell receptor beta chains in this list originate from one sample, sequenced in a study of T-cell reconstitution after alpha-beta-depleted transplantation in children. For TCRbeta, the library was prepared with unique molecular identifiers. TCRdb fed the PCR reads into MiXCR, producing one record per CDR3 protein. The table records 190,000 or so distinct CDR3 sequences, 14% to 15% of them present only once. The material was PBMCs from the stem cell graft donor, obtained from the stem cell graft. Receptors originate from a human donor who donated a stem cell graft to a child with acute lymphoblastic leukemia.

This clonotype was found a few times. The CDR3 bases are TGTGCCAGCAGCCCGATGACGGGAGGGGCCCCCAATGAGCAGTTCTTC. It is translated as CASSPMTGGAPNEQFF. This rearrangement joins TRBV7-9 to TRBJ2-1, with 8 bases lining up with TRBD2. With 5 bases clipped from V and 6 bases from J, the junction kept 12 bases outside the gene matches. The CDR3 sequence is 16 residues long. Germline CDR1 SEHNR, CDR2 FQNEAQ (reference sequence). The full variable domain, with the rest looked up from reference TRBV7-9 and TRBJ2-1, is DTGVSQNPRHKITKRGQNVTFRCDPISEHNRLYWYRQTLGQGPEFLTYFQNEAQLEKSRLLSDRFSAERPKGSFSTLEIQRTEQGDSAMYLCASSPMTGGAPNEQFFGPGTRLTVL.

This clonotype has a handful of counts. The gene calls are TRBV6-6 and TRBJ2-7; D not resolved. This CDR3 contains 13 residues. Germline assignment: CDR1 MNHNY and CDR2 SVGAGI (reference sequence). The V and J ends lost 0 bases and 6 bases respectively, with 9 bases between them. The CDR3 is CASSYSIVGEQYF. In DNA, the CDR3 is TGTGCCAGCAGTTACTCGATTGTTGGCGAGCAGTACTTC.

The table lists this clonotype with many counts. The rearrangement uses TRBV6-5 and TRBJ1-3; TRBD1 matches 8 bases. Germline assignment: CDR1 MNHEY and CDR2 SVGAGI. This CDR3 is 16 amino acids long. V lost 4 bases, J lost 6 bases, and 11 bases stayed unmatched. The CDR3 bases are TGTGCCAGCAGTTCAGCAGGGGGCGTCGGGCTAAACACCATATATTTT. Amino acids: CASSSAGGVGLNTIYF.

This clonotype occurred many times. The chain employs TRBV20-1 and TRBJ2-7, with D maybe TRBD1 (5 bases). V lost 0 bases and J lost 2, with 11 bases in between. There are 14 residues in the CDR3. Germline CDR1 is DFQATT and CDR2 is SNEGSKA (reference sequence). The CDR3 sequence is CSARDRVVPYEQYF. CDR3 coding DNA: TGCAGTGCTAGAGACAGGGTTGTCCCCTACGAGCAGTACTTC.

This clonotype was observed a few times. J is TRBJ2-1 and V is TRBV6-5; D tentatively fits TRBD1 or TRBD2 (7 bases each). This CDR3 region has 15 residues. The V gene lost 2 bases and the J gene lost 9 bases, with 17 bases spanning the gap. In germline, CDR1 is MNHEY, CDR2 SVGAGI. Here the CDR3 DNA reads TGTGCCAGCAGTTACCAGGGGGGGATTGAGGCTGAGCAGTTCTTC. It encodes CASSYQGGIEAEQFF.

The chain has TRBV2 and TRBJ2-1; 7 nucleotides agree with TRBD2. Germline CDR1 and CDR2: SNHLY and FYNNEI. With V trimmed by 3 bases and J by 5 bases, 4 bases remained unmatched. The CDR3 spans 14 residues. The CDR3 region is CASSEVGGDNEQFF. The CDR3 nucleotides read TGTGCCAGCAGTGAGGTTGGGGGGGACAATGAGCAGTTCTTC.

Concerning this clonotype: A clone one base away is much larger, so this may be a read error. This chain uses TRBV5-1 with TRBJ2-2, with 8 bases aligning to TRBD2. This CDR3 comprises 14 residues. The germline V gene encodes CDR1 SGHRS and CDR2 YFSETQ. In DNA, the CDR3 is TGCGCCAGCGGGGGTAGCGGGAACACCGGGGAGCTGTATTTT. Residues: CASGGSGNTGELYF.

This chain connects TRBV3-1 to TRBJ2-7; possibly TRBD2 for D (6 bases). In germline, CDR1 is LGHDT, CDR2 YNNKEL (reference sequence). Trimming took 3 bases from V and 10 from J, leaving 22 bases between them. This CDR3 contains 15 residues. The CDR3 DNA sequence: TGTGCCAGCAGCCATTTGCAGGGTGTGTCGGGGGACCAGTACTTC. Protein sequence: CASSHLQGVSGDQYF.

This sequence joins TRBV5-1 and TRBJ2-1; TRBD1 is a possible D gene (6 bases). The V gene lost 2 bases and the J gene lost 0 bases, with 12 bases spanning the gap. The CDR3 contains 16 residues. CDR1 and CDR2 from the germline V gene are SGHRS and YFSETQ. The CDR3 sequence is CASSFGDTPSYNEQFF. The CDR3 bases are TGCGCCAGCAGCTTCGGGGACACGCCCTCCTACAATGAGCAGTTCTTC.

This clonotype was observed at least ten times. The chain is built from TRBV7-2 and TRBJ2-5; the match to TRBD2 covers 7 bases. The length of the CDR3 is 16 residues. Germline lookup yields CDR1 SGHTA and CDR2 FQGNSA. The V segment lost 4 bases and the J segment 2 bases; nucleotides outside the gene matches: 10. The CDR3 spells CASSSTSGTTQETQYF. The CDR3 nucleotides are TGTGCCAGCAGCTCGACATCCGGGACTACACAAGAGACCCAGTACTTC.

This chain joins TRBV12-3 or TRBV12-4 and TRBJ2-7; tentatively, D is TRBD1 (6 bases). The CDR3 sequence is 14 residues long. Trimming took 1 base from V and 5 from J, leaving 12 bases between them. In DNA, the CDR3 is TGTGCCAGCAGTTTAGGAAGGGGGAGCAACGAGCAGTACTTC. It is translated as CASSLGRGSNEQYF.

There are many counts of this clonotype. The chain carries TRBV7-6 and TRBJ2-7; no reliable D call. Germline-derived CDR1 and CDR2 are SGHVS and FNYEAQ. Trimming shortened V by 2 bases and J by 9 bases, and 20 bases separated the two germline ends. This CDR3 spans 15 amino acids. This chain's CDR3 is CASSLNGQSFDGQYF. The CDR3 DNA follows: TGTGCCAGCAGCTTAAACGGGCAAAGTTTCGATGGGCAGTACTTC.

Comments on this clonotype: A much larger clone lies a single base off, so this may be a read error. This chain links TRBV4-1 with TRBJ1-2; 10 bases align to TRBD1. The CDR3 sequence is 16 residues long. Germline assignment: CDR1 MGHRA and CDR2 YSYEKL. Here the CDR3 reads CAGSPGGQGVTYGYTF. The CDR3 DNA is TGCGCCGGCAGCCCTGGTGGACAGGGGGTTACCTATGGCTACACCTTC.

This clonotype was detected ten times or more. V gene TRBV12-3 or TRBV12-4 combines with J gene TRBJ2-3, with 7 bases aligning to TRBD1. V shed 6 bases and J 4 bases; nucleotides not matched to a gene: 13. The CDR3 runs to 16 residues. CDR3 region: CASSQELTGSADTQYF. CDR3 nucleotide sequence: TGTGCCAGCAGCCAAGAACTGACAGGGTCGGCAGATACGCAGTATTTT.

Many counts were recorded for this clonotype. CDR3 protein: CASSLVPSSGGNEQFF. The CDR3, as DNA: TGCGCCAGCAGCTTGGTCCCCAGTAGCGGAGGCAATGAGCAGTTCTTC. V and J are TRBV5-1 and TRBJ2-1; D perhaps matches TRBD2 (6 bases). CDR1 is SGHRS and CDR2 is YFSETQ in the germline V gene. The CDR3 loop spans 16 amino acids. Deletions cut 0 bases from V and 6 bases from J, with 16 bases between.

This clonotype was counted many times. The chain uses TRBV29-1 and TRBJ2-7; weak D call: TRBD2 (6 bases). V was clipped by 4 bases and J by 6 bases, with 16 bases between them. Germline values: CDR1 SQVTM, CDR2 ANQGSEA. The CDR3 is 13 amino acids. The CDR3 DNA reads TGCAGCGTTGCCCCCAGGGCCGGGAGCGAGCAGTACTTC. Amino acid sequence: CSVAPRAGSEQYF.

The rearrangement joins TRBV20-1 to TRBJ1-3; D is undetermined. CDR1 is DFQATT, CDR2 SNEGSKA, per germline (reference sequence). CDR3 length: 13 amino acids. V lost 5 bases and J lost 5, with 13 bases in between. The CDR3 spells CSAAVVGRNTIYF. CDR3 bases: TGCAGTGCTGCAGTGGTTGGTCGAAACACCATATATTTT.

This clonotype has at least ten counts. The chain couples TRBV7-8 to TRBJ2-1; 10 nucleotides align to TRBD2. Trimming cost V 0 bases and J 7 bases; bases outside gene matches: 15. The CDR3 contains 19 residues. Germline lookup yields CDR1 SGHVS and CDR2 FQNEAQ. The CDR3, as DNA: TGTGCCAGCAGCTTAGCCGCCATTGGGCTAGCGGGAGTGGGTAATGAGCAGTTCTTC. It translates to CASSLAAIGLAGVGNEQFF.

This clonotype was detected many times. The J gene is TRBJ2-7, the V gene TRBV6-2 or TRBV6-3; no clear D gene. In germline, CDR1 is MNHEY, CDR2 SVGEGT. V lost 7 bases to trimming and J lost 2 bases, with 6 bases between them. This CDR3 has 11 residues. The CDR3: CASTSTYEQYF. CDR3 bases: TGTGCCAGCACATCAACCTACGAGCAGTACTTC.

This clonotype was counted at least ten times. The genes are TRBV7-8 and TRBJ2-7, with 12 bases fitting TRBD2. Germline loops: CDR1 SGHVS, CDR2 FQNEAQ. The CDR3 consists of 15 residues. With 4 bases clipped from V and 3 bases from J, the junction kept 4 bases outside the gene matches. The CDR3 loop reads CASSSGLAGIYEQYF. The CDR3 nucleotides read TGTGCCAGCAGCTCCGGACTAGCGGGAATCTACGAGCAGTACTTC.

The sample holds many counts of this clonotype. This sequence joins TRBV4-1 and TRBJ1-4; D not certain. This CDR3 has 13 residues. The V end lost 8 bases, the J end lost 4 bases, and 11 bases lay between the germline ends. Germline V CDR1 and CDR2: MGHRA, YSYEKL. This CDR3 reads CASSRVLNEKLFF. In DNA, the CDR3 is TGCGCCAGCTCACGAGTCCTTAATGAAAAACTGTTTTTT.

This clonotype was counted a few times. V is TRBV12-3 or TRBV12-4 and J is TRBJ2-7; TRBD2 agrees at 8 bases. This CDR3 has 15 residues. With 5 bases clipped from V and 4 bases from J, the junction kept 10 bases outside the gene matches. CDR3: CASSPRGGPMYEQYF. The DNA for the CDR3 is TGTGCCAGCAGTCCCCGGGGGGGACCAATGTACGAGCAGTACTTC.

This clonotype has only a few counts. V and J are TRBV18 and TRBJ1-5, with D maybe TRBD1 (5 bases). From germline, CDR1 is KGHSH and CDR2 LQKENI. The CDR3 runs 15 residues. V dropped 3 bases and J dropped 6 bases, with 15 bases sitting between them. DNA for the CDR3: TGTGCCAGCTCACCCTCGGCCAGGGCTAGTCAGCCCCAGCATTTT. It translates to CASSPSARASQPQHF.

This clonotype was seen ten or more times. The J gene is TRBJ2-7, the V gene TRBV27; 7 nucleotides match TRBD2. The CDR3 covers 16 residues. Trimming at V came to 4 bases and at J to 4 bases, leaving 13 bases not matched to a gene. The germline gives CDR1 MNHEY, CDR2 SMNVEV (reference sequence). The CDR3 region has the DNA TGTGCCAGCAGTTCCTTGGCGGGAGTACGCAATTACGAGCAGTACTTC. Translating it yields CASSSLAGVRNYEQYF.

The table lists this clonotype with many counts. This chain joins TRBV4-2 and TRBJ2-4; the match to TRBD1 covers 7 bases. The CDR3 loop spans 15 amino acids. Germline lookup yields CDR1 LGHNA and CDR2 YNFKEQ. V lost 3 bases, J lost 8 bases, and 10 bases stayed unmatched. The CDR3 is CASSQGDRDGDIQYF. The CDR3 DNA is TGTGCCAGCAGCCAGGGTGACAGGGATGGTGACATTCAGTACTTC.

The chain links TRBV12-3 or TRBV12-4 to TRBJ2-1; no clear D. The CDR3 has 17 amino acids. The V and J ends lost 3 bases and 2 bases respectively, with 17 bases between them. This CDR3 is CASSFGPLPLTYNEQFF. For the CDR3, the DNA is TGTGCCAGCAGTTTTGGACCGTTGCCCCTCACCTACAATGAGCAGTTCTTC.

Ten or more counts support this clonotype. CDR3 in DNA: TGTGCCAGCAGTCTAGGGGGAGCTGGGAAAGAGACCCAGTACTTC. It yields the protein CASSLGGAGKETQYF. The chain uses TRBV5-4 and TRBJ2-5, with a possible D match to TRBD1 (6 bases). The CDR3 has 15 residues. V lost 5 bases to trimming and J lost 3 bases, with 17 bases between them. CDR1 and CDR2 (germline): SGHNT, YYREEE (reference sequence). The full variable domain, with the rest looked up from reference TRBV5-4 and TRBJ2-5, is ETGVTQSPTHLIKTRGQQVTLRCSSQSGHNTVSWYQQALGQGPQFIFQYYREEENGRGNFPPRFSGLQFPNYSSELNVNALELDDSALYLCASSLGGAGKETQYFGPGTRLLVL.

This clonotype has only a few counts. The V gene is TRBV24-1, the J gene TRBJ2-1; 8 nucleotides agree with TRBD2. Germline CDR1 and CDR2: KGHDR and SFDVKD. After removal of 5 bases from V and 0 bases from J, the junction contained 14 bases not matched to a gene. The CDR3 has 19 amino acids. Here the CDR3 reads CATSGRSGSLKSSYNEQFF. DNA for the CDR3: TGTGCCACCAGTGGACGAAGCGGGAGTCTCAAGAGCTCCTACAATGAGCAGTTCTTC.

This clonotype was seen at least ten times. This chain uses TRBV29-1 with TRBJ1-1; D not certain. The V end lost 4 bases, the J end lost 8 bases, and 8 bases lay between the germline ends. The CDR3 runs to 10 residues. CDR1 and CDR2 from the germline V gene are SQVTM and ANQGSEA. The CDR3 DNA reads as TGCAGCGTTGGCCAAACGGAAGCTTTCTTT. This gives the protein CSVGQTEAFF.

This clonotype occurred many times. This chain links TRBV5-1 with TRBJ2-1; perhaps TRBD2 as D (6 bases). This CDR3 spans 16 amino acids. The V end was cut by 0 bases, the J end by 3 bases, with 13 bases between. Germline CDR1 reads SGHRS; CDR2 reads YFSETQ. As DNA, the CDR3 is TGCGCCAGCAGCTTGGAGGCGGGAAGGGGCTACAATGAGCAGTTCTTC. It specifies CASSLEAGRGYNEQFF.

This clonotype was seen repeatedly, ten times or more. The J gene is TRBJ1-3, the V gene TRBV28; D is ambiguous. The CDR3 totals 13 residues. Germline assignment: CDR1 MDHEN and CDR2 SYDVKM. Trimming left V 5 bases short and J 4 bases short, with 9 bases between. CDR3 amino acids: CASSLPAGNTIYF. DNA of the CDR3: TGTGCCAGCAGTCTGCCAGCGGGAAACACCATATATTTT.